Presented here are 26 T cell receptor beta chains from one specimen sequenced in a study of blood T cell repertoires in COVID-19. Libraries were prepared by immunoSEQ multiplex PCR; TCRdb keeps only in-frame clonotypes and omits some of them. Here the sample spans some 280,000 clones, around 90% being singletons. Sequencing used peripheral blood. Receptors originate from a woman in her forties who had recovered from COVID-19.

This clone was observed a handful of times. The CDR3 reads CASSESGSSYEQYF. The CDR3 DNA is TGTGCCAGCAGCGAAAGCGGGAGCTCCTACGAGCAGTACTTC. The chain combines TRBV9 with TRBJ2-7, with 8 bases lining up with TRBD2. The germline gives CDR1 SGDLS, CDR2 YYNGEE. The J segment lost 0 bases and the V segment lost 3 bases, leaving 2 bases of the junction unmatched. CDR3 length: 14 residues.

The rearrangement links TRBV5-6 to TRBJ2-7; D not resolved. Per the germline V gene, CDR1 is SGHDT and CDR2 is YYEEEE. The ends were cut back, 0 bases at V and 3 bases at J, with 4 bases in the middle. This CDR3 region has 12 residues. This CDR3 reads CASSLDGYEQYF. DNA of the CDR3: TGTGCCAGCAGCTTGGACGGCTACGAGCAGTACTTC.

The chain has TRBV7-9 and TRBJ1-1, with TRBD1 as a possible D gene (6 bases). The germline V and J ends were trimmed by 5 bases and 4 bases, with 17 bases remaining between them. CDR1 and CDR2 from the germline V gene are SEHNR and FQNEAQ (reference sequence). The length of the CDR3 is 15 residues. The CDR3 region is CASSIRVGAGTEAFF. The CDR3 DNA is TGTGCCAGCAGCATTAGGGTGGGGGCTGGCACTGAAGCTTTCTTT.

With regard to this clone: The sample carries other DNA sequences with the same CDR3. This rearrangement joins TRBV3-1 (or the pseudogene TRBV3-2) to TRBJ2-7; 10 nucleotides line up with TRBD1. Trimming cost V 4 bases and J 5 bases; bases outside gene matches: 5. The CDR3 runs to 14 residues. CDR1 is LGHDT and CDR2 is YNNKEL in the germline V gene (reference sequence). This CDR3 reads CASSPRQGANEQYF. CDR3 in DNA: TGTGCCAGCAGCCCCCGACAGGGGGCCAACGAGCAGTACTTC.

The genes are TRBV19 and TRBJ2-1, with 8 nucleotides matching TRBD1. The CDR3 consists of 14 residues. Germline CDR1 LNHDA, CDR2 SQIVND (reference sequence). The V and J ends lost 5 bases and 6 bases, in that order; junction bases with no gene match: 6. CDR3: CASSALTGANEQFF. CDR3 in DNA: TGTGCCAGTAGTGCCTTGACAGGGGCCAATGAGCAGTTCTTC.

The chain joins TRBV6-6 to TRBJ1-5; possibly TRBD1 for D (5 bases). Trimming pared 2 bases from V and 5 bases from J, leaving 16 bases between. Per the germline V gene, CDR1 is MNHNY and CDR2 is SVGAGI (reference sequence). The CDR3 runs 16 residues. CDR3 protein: CASSYPYGQRDQPQHF. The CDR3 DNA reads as TGTGCCAGCAGTTACCCCTACGGACAAAGGGATCAGCCCCAGCATTTT.

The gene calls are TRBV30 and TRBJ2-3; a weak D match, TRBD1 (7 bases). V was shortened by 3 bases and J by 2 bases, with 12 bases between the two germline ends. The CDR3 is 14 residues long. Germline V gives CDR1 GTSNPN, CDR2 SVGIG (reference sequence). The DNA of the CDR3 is TGTGCCTGGAGAGGAGGGGGCCCCACAGATACGCAGTATTTT. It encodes CAWRGGGPTDTQYF.

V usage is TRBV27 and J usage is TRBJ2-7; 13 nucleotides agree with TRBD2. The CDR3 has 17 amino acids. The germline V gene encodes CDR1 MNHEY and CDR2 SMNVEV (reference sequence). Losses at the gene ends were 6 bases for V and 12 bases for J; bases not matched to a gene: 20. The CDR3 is CASSRRLAGGIQSSAYF. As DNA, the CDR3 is TGTGCCAGCAGCCGCAGACTAGCGGGAGGAATCCAATCGAGCGCGTACTTC.

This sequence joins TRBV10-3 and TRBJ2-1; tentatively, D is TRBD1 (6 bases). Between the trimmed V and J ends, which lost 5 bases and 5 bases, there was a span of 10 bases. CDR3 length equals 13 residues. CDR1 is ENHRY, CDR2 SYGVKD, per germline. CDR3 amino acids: CAISPQGHNEQFF. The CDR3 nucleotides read TGTGCCATCAGTCCACAGGGCCACAATGAGCAGTTCTTC.

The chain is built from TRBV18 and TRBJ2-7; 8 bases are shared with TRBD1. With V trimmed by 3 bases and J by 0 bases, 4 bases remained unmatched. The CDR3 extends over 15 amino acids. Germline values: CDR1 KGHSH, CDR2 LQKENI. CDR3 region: CASSPGDRSSYEQYF. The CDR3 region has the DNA TGTGCCAGCTCACCGGGGGACAGGAGCTCCTACGAGCAGTACTTC.

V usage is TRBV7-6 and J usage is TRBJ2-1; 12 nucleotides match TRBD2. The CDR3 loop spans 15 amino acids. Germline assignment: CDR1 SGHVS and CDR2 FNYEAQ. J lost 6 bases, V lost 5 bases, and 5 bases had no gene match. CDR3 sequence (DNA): TGTGCCAGCAGCCCGGGACTAGCGGGCCGCAATGAGCAGTTCTTC. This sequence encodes CASSPGLAGRNEQFF.

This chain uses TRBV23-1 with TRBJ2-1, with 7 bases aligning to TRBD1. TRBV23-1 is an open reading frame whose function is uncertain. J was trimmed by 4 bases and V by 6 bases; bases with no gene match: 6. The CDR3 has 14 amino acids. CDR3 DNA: TGCGCCAGCAGCGGGACAGCCGGATACAATGAGCAGTTCTTC. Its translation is CASSGTAGYNEQFF.

The CDR3 DNA follows: TGTGCCAGCAGGCCTAATCAAGCGGGGGGCAATCAGCCCCAGCATTTT. Its protein is CASRPNQAGGNQPQHF. J is TRBJ1-5 and V is TRBV27; D perhaps matches TRBD1 (5 bases). The CDR3 totals 16 residues. V was trimmed by 6 bases and J by 2 bases, leaving 17 bases between them. Germline lookup yields CDR1 MNHEY and CDR2 SMNVEV (reference sequence).

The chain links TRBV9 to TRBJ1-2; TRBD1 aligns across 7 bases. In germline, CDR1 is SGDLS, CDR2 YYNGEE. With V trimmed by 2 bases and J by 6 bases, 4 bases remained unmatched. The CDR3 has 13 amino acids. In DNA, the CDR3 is TGTGCCAGCAGCGTTGGGCAGGGGGATGGCTACACCTTC. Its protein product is CASSVGQGDGYTF. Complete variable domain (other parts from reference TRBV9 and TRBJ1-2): DSGVTQTPKHLITATGQRVTLRCSPRSGDLSVYWYQQSLDQGLQFLIQYYNGEERAKGNILERFSAQQFPDLHSELNLSSLELGDSALYFCASSVGQGDGYTFGSGTRLTVV.

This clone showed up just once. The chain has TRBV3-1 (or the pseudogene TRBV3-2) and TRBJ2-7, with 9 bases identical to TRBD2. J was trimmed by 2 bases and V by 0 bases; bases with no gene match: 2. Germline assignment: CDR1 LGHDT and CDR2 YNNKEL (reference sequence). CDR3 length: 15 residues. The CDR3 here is CASSQELAGAYEQYF. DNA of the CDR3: TGTGCCAGCAGCCAAGAATTAGCGGGAGCCTACGAGCAGTACTTC.

CDR3 sequence reads: CSVEDPRTDTQYF. CDR3 bases: TGCAGCGTTGAAGATCCCCGGACAGATACGCAGTATTTT. The J gene is TRBJ2-3, the V gene TRBV29-1; the D is unclear. CDR1 is SQVTM, CDR2 ANQGSEA, per germline. Trimming took 0 bases from V and 3 from J, leaving 7 bases between them. The CDR3 runs to 13 residues.

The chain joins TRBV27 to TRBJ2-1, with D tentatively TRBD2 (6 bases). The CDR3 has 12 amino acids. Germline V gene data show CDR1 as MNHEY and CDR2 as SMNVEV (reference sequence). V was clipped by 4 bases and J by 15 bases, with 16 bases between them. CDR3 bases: TGTGCCAGCAGTTCCGCGGGACTTCTCTGGTTCTTC. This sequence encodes CASSSAGLLWFF.

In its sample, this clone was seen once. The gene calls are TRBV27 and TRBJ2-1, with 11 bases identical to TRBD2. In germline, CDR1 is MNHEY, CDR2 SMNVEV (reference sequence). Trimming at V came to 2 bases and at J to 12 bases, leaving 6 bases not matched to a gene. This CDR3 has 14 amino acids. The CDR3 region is CASSLRLAGGLQFF. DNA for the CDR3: TGTGCCAGCAGTTTAAGGCTAGCGGGAGGTTTGCAGTTCTTC.

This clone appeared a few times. CDR3 loop: CAWSVGMEGKAFF. The CDR3 coding sequence is TGTGCCTGGAGTGTAGGAATGGAGGGGAAAGCTTTCTTT. V gene TRBV30 combines with J gene TRBJ1-1; a possible D gene is TRBD1 (5 bases). Germline V CDR1 and CDR2: GTSNPN, SVGIG (reference sequence). This CDR3 region has 13 residues. Trimming cost V 0 bases and J 9 bases, with 14 bases left between them.

The CDR3 DNA follows: TGCAGCGTTTTAAGCACAGATTATGGCTACACCTTC. Its translation: CSVLSTDYGYTF. This sequence joins TRBV29-1 and TRBJ1-2; the D is unclear. V was trimmed by 5 bases and J by 5 bases, leaving 12 bases between them. Germline CDR1 reads SQVTM; CDR2 reads ANQGSEA. The CDR3 covers 12 residues.

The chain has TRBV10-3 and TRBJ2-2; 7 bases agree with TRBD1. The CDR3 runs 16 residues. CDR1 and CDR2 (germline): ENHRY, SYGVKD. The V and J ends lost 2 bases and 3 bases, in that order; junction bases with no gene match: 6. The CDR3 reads CAISEPRDSYTGELFF. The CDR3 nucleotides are TGTGCCATCAGTGAGCCCCGGGACAGTTACACCGGGGAGCTGTTTTTT.

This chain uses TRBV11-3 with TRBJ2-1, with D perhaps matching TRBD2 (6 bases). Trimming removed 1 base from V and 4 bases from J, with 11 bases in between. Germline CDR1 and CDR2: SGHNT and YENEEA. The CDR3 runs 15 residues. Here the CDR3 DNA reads TGTGCCAGCAGCTTAGTCGGGGGAGGATACAATGAGCAGTTCTTC. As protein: CASSLVGGGYNEQFF.

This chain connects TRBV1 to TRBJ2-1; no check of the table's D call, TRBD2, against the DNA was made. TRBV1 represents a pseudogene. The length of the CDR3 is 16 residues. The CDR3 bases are TGCACCAGCAGCCCCTCAGGGGGACTAGCGTTTAATGAGCAGTTCTTC. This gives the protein CTSSPSGGLAFNEQFF.

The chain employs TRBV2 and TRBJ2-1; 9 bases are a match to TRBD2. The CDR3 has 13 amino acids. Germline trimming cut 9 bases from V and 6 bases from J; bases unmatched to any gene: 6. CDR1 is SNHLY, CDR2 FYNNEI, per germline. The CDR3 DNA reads TGTGCCAGACGACTAGCGGACACCAATGAGCAGTTCTTC. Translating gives CARRLADTNEQFF.

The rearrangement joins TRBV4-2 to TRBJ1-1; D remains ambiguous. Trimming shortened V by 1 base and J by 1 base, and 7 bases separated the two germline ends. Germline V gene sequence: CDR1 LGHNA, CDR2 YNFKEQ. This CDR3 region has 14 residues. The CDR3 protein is CASSQVPGNTEAFF. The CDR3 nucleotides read TGTGCCAGCAGCCAAGTACCAGGGAACACTGAAGCTTTCTTT.

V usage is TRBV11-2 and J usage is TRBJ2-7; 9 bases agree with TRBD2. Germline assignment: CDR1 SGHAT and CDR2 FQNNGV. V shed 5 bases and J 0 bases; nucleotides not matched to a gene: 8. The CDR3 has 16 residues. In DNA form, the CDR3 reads TGTGCCAGCAGCCAATTAGCGGGAGCCGTCTCCTACGAGCAGTACTTC. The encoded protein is CASSQLAGAVSYEQYF.